Each of the 9 T cell receptor beta chains below was sequenced from the same sample in a study of radiotherapy plus CTLA-4 blockade in lung cancer. Sequenced by immunoSEQ multiplex PCR; TCRdb stores in-frame clones only, minus some. The table lists 70,000 to 90,000 clones, about 87% of them singletons. The sequenced sample was peripheral blood, obtained from a patient treated with radiotherapy plus ipilimumab. These receptors all stem from a human donor with non-small cell lung cancer who had stable disease on radiotherapy plus ipilimumab.

V usage is TRBV28 and J usage is TRBJ2-7; weak D call: TRBD2 (6 bases). The CDR3 is 15 residues long. Trimming left V 4 bases short and J 5 bases short, with 18 bases between. Per germline, CDR1 MDHEN and CDR2 SYDVKM. The DNA of the CDR3 is TGTGCCAGCAGTTCCGCCGGGAGTCGGTCCCACGAGCAGTACTTC. The encoded protein is CASSSAGSRSHEQYF.

The chain couples TRBV10-3 to TRBJ2-7; possible D gene TRBD1, 6 bases. Germline V gene sequence: CDR1 ENHRY, CDR2 SYGVKD. The CDR3 runs 17 residues. V lost 5 bases to trimming and J lost 2 bases, with 22 bases between them. The CDR3: CAISNRAFLAETYEQYF. Here the CDR3 DNA reads TGTGCCATCAGTAACAGGGCATTTTTGGCGGAAACCTACGAGCAGTACTTC.

This chain connects TRBV7-6 to TRBJ2-3; either TRBD1 or TRBD2 may supply D (6 bases each). The CDR3 spans 16 residues. V was pared by 0 bases and J by 3 bases, with 13 bases between. CDR1 and CDR2 from the germline V gene are SGHVS and FNYEAQ. In nucleotides, the CDR3 is TGTGCCAGCAGCTTAGCGGGGGGCAGGGGTACAGATACGCAGTATTTT. Translating gives CASSLAGGRGTDTQYF.

The table lists this clone with a count of one. The CDR3 region is CASSFGTGGPGSGNTIYF. CDR3 nucleotides: TGTGCCAGCAGCTTCGGGACAGGGGGCCCGGGCTCTGGAAACACCATATATTTT. The chain recombines TRBV6-7 with TRBJ1-3; TRBD1 matches 12 bases. TRBV6-7 is identified as an open reading frame with a role that is uncertain. CDR3 length equals 18 residues. Losses at the gene ends were 6 bases for V and 0 bases for J; bases not matched to a gene: 9.

The chain couples TRBV29-1 to TRBJ2-5, with 7 bases matching TRBD1. The trim removed 0 bases at V and 1 base at J, leaving 8 bases unmatched. The CDR3 is made up of 16 amino acids. The germline CDR1 and CDR2 sequences are SQVTM and ANQGSEA. The DNA for the CDR3 is TGCAGCGTTGAAGATCTAAGGACAGGATCCCAAGAGACCCAGTACTTC. Protein product: CSVEDLRTGSQETQYF.

The chain recombines TRBV5-1 with TRBJ2-7; tentative D call: TRBD2 (5 bases). Germline assignment: CDR1 SGHRS and CDR2 YFSETQ. Trimming stripped 0 bases from V and 1 base from J, with 8 bases between. The CDR3 spans 14 residues. CDR3 protein: CASSLASLSYEQYF. The CDR3 DNA reads as TGCGCCAGCAGCTTGGCTAGCTTATCCTACGAGCAGTACTTC.

The gene calls are TRBV9 and TRBJ2-5; D possibly corresponds to TRBD1 (6 bases). This CDR3 has 17 amino acids. CDR1 SGDLS and CDR2 YYNGEE come from the germline V gene. Trimming took off 0 bases at V and 0 bases at J, with 15 bases between the two ends. The CDR3 region has the DNA TGTGCCAGCAGCGTAGGGTCATGGGACAACCACCAAGAGACCCAGTACTTC. Its protein is CASSVGSWDNHQETQYF. Combining the CDR3 with reference TRBV9 and TRBJ2-5 gives the whole variable domain DSGVTQTPKHLITATGQRVTLRCSPRSGDLSVYWYQQSLDQGLQFLIQYYNGEERAKGNILERFSAQQFPDLHSELNLSSLELGDSALYFCASSVGSWDNHQETQYFGPGTRLLVL.

V gene TRBV27 combines with J gene TRBJ1-6; no reliable D call. The CDR3 extends over 12 amino acids. CDR1 and CDR2 from the germline V gene are MNHEY and SMNVEV (reference sequence). Trimming stripped 4 bases from V and 8 bases from J, with 6 bases between. The CDR3 bases are TGTGCCAGCAGTTATCGGGATTCACCCCTCCACTTT. Amino acid sequence: CASSYRDSPLHF.

V usage is TRBV29-1 and J usage is TRBJ1-1, with a possible D match to TRBD1 (6 bases). Germline CDR1 and CDR2: SQVTM and ANQGSEA. V was trimmed by 6 bases and J by 1 base, leaving 18 bases between them. There are 15 residues in the CDR3. The CDR3 DNA reads as TGCAGCGTCCAAGGGGGAATGTCAGGGAACACTGAAGCTTTCTTT. The encoded protein is CSVQGGMSGNTEAFF.